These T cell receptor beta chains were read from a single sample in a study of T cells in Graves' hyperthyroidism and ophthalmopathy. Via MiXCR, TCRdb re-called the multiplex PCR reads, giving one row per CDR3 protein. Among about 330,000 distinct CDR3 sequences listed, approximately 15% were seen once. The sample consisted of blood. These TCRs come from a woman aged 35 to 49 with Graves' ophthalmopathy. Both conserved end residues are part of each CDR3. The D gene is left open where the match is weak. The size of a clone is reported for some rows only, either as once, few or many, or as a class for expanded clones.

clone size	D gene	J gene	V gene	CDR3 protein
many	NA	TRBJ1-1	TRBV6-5	CASSYFGRINTEAFF
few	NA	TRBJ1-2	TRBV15	CATSRDGSLGYTF
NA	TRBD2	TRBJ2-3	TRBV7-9	CASSRGTSGSTDTQYF
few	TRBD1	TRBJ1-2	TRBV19	CASRPGQGYLLGGYTF
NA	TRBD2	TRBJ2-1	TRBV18	CASSPYLGSGGIVNEQFF
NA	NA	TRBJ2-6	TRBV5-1	CASSLQGGANVLTF
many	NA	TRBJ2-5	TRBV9	CASSVDGVYQETQYF
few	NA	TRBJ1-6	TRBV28	CASSLTYSPLHF
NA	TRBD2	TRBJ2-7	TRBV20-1	CSAPVRSGAYEQYF
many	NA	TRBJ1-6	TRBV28	CASSSPPPGTNSPLHF
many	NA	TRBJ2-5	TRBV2	CASRDVWQGLQTQYF
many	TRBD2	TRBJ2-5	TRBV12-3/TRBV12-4	CASSRTSGSLQETQYF
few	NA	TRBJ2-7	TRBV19	CASSMSTGIGSSYEQYF
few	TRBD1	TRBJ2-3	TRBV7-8	CASSIVPQGRGTDTQYF
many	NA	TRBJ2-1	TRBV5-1	CASSLGQILGNEQFF
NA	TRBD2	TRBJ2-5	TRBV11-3	CASSATVTSGHQETQYF
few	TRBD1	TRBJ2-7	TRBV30	CAWEPGTGNEQYF